This T cell receptor beta chain derives from a study of cytomegalovirus exposure and HLA in healthy donors (dated by TCRdb to 2017 to 2019). Turning to the overall study: According to an earlier analysis of around 600 of the donors, 200 million or so T cells yielded 117 million unique TCR beta sequences and about 280 Gb of sequence data. In a later analysis, previously published TCR beta repertoires from 600 to 850 donors were re-analyzed and high-resolution HLA genotyping was added so that TCR occurrence patterns could be studied. On average, roughly 250,000 unique TCR beta nucleotide sequences were sequenced per donor among 350 to 400 genotyped donors of the cohort, with roughly 18% of those sequences being non-productive. To predict cytomegalovirus infection status, the study brought together high-throughput TCR immunosequencing, statistical association of individual TCRs with disease status, and machine learning. In the later analysis, no new phenotypic data were used to find candidate immune exposures; instead, reliance was placed on TCR beta sequences and their occurrence across donors. Approximately 310 gigabases of sequencing data and tens of millions of unique TCR sequences were included in an early release covering 550 to 650 HLA-typed donors. Of the roughly 400 genotyped donors, around 81% fell in the genetic ancestry cluster associated with self-reported Caucasian donors. The study aimed to test whether cataloging public T cell receptors could reveal signatures of past pathogen exposure. Along with the roughly 670-subject first cohort, a separate validation cohort of over a hundred different subjects was used. In an earlier analysis of around 540 of the donors, high-throughput TCR beta sequencing was used to judge whether each TCR beta V gene segment behaved as functional or pseudogenic. The number of donors typed differed by locus, with about 629-640 for A, B, C, DRB1 and DQB1, roughly 520 for DQA1, 600 to 610 for DPA1, and some 440 for DPB1. Roughly 5 DR-DQ haplotypes were handled as single units for association and clustering, since linkage in the cohort was strong. Genome-wide SNP genotypes for about 55% of the 666 donors were used in a later genetic analysis, which treated that subset as a discovery cohort. The T cell repertoires of some 670 subjects were profiled by immunosequencing and related to cytomegalovirus serostatus. HLA typing covered class I and class II loci at four-digit resolution. All discovery cohort repertoires had been generated on a single sequencing platform. Donor age, sex, ethnicity and CMV serostatus were compiled alongside the repertoire data.

From its cysteine to its phenylalanine, the CDR3 spans 12 amino acids. Only the CDR3 part of the read is kept: 36 bases, read in frame from the first base. The germline V gene yields MNHNS for CDR1 and SASEGT for CDR2. Deletion took 2 bases off V and 6 bases off J, with a span of 7 bases between the germline ends. A word on this clone: Its antigen remains unidentified. No quality values exist for individual bases; no much larger clone is one base distant.

The method was the immunoSEQ multiplex PCR assay. For the multiplex PCR, a mixture combining 60 forward primers for TCR Vbeta segments and 13 reverse primers for TCR Jbeta segments was used. The CDR3 region of rearranged TCR beta genes was amplified from genomic DNA with a multiplex PCR assay. On the Illumina HiSeq System, the amplified TCR beta libraries were sequenced as 87-base-pair reads. In the original analysis: A later analysis counted tens of millions of unique TCR beta chains across the 700 or so repertoires, and some 12 million of these chains were shared by at least two donors. Raw reads were error-corrected and collapsed into unique sequences with a nearest-neighbor algorithm that merged closely related sequences to remove PCR and sequencing errors. CDR3 sequences were aligned to IMGT reference sequences to assign V, D and J gene segments. For a sequence to be retained, at least a six-nucleotide match to both a V gene segment and a J gene segment was required. A rearrangement was called productive if the CDR3 had no stop codons and remained in frame with V and J, and every other rearrangement was called non-productive. Following IMGT convention, CDR3 was defined as the stretch from the second conserved V-encoded cysteine to the conserved J-encoded phenylalanine. The earlier analysis of about 610 of the donors excluded any sequence lacking an unambiguous match to a single V gene segment. In an earlier analysis of around 590 of the donors, a V segment was called functional when productive rearrangements were above 56.7%, and segregating when the standard deviation between donors exceeded 5%. A statistical classification framework was built for diagnosing cytomegalovirus status from the catalog of TCR beta chain sequences. A later analysis assigned V and J genes by comparing TCR nucleotide sequences with IMGT/GENE-DB human TR gene sequences. A later analysis assigned CDR3 sequences and most-parsimonious VDJ recombination scenarios with the TCRdist pipeline. In a later analysis, every TCR beta chain was defined by the combination of its CDR3 amino acid sequence and its V-gene family, and reads without a unique V-gene family were dropped. To address suspected cross-contamination and a sequencing artifact, a later analysis removed 450 to 700 highly shared, low-generation-probability nucleotide sequences. In a later analysis, a clonal expansion index was calculated for each public chain from normalized within-repertoire ranks of inferred template counts. In a later analysis, generation probabilities were computed with a VDJ recombination model fitted to out-of-frame rearrangements, and the resulting probabilities were checked against IGoR. In a later analysis, TCR-TCR, TCR-HLA and TCR-CMV co-occurrence was scored with hypergeometric tests, and a repertoire-size bias correction was applied to TCR pairs. A later analysis estimated false discovery rates by permuting HLA or CMV assignments 20 times. In a later analysis, co-occurring TCRs were grouped with DBSCAN, and TCRdist sequence similarity was added when clustering was performed within HLA-allele-positive subsets. Repertoires with fewer than 30,000 or more than 120,000 public chains were left out of co-occurrence clustering, as were several repertoires with anomalous nucleotide sharing. TCRdb re-hosts the immuneACCESS table, in-frame sequences only. Its copies lack some clones; in the studies checked, an unresolved V gene accounts for under half of them, and the cause for the rest is not known. That table supplies the V and J calls and clone size; D and trimming were determined from the DNA. For this sample there are about 200,000 clones; 75% to 85% appear just once. The ten top clones hold 13% to 15% of the sample.

What the study reported, not specific to this receptor: The authors suggested that the approach could potentially be extended to other disease states and immunological phenotypes. A few of the identified cytomegalovirus-associated TCR beta chains were confirmed in vitro to be specific for cytomegalovirus antigens. Correlated functional status among segregating V segments might be attributable to linkage disequilibrium, but an unknown experimental factor could not be ruled out. An earlier analysis of some 560 of the donors showed that most TCR beta V segments appeared in productive rearrangements either about 87% or about 30% of the time, which broadly matched IMGT annotations. Compared with equally common non-associated chains, HLA-associated TCR beta chains in a later analysis were more clonally expanded and had lower generation probabilities. The sequencing pipeline was judged likely to have produced a cluster of highly shared sequence variants as a technical artifact. A further reported finding was that TCR beta sequences accurately predicted the HLA-A and HLA-B alleles for most subjects in the first cohort. When HLA alleles, especially DR and DQ, strongly co-occurred, attributing TCR associations to individual alleles was difficult. The classifier was reported to diagnose cytomegalovirus status with high specificity and sensitivity in both the original cohort and the validation cohort. Most TCR sequences were observed very rarely across donors, whereas some public TCRs were present in many individuals. For the cohort, immune exposure information was limited to CMV serostatus. Over 15 rarely observed V segments, including chromosome 9 orphons, were excluded from the earlier analysis of just under 600 of the donors because counts were too low. According to a later analysis, TCR association rates differed among HLA loci, with DRB1 alleles showing the most associated TCRs and HLA-C alleles showing the fewest. A later analysis associated roughly 17,000 TCR beta sequences with specific HLA alleles at a false discovery rate of 0.05. In this cohort, only TCR beta chains were sequenced, and detectable features were limited by the absence of alpha or paired-chain data. A later genetic analysis associated a missense DCLRE1C variant with V-gene and J-gene trimming of TCR beta chains, and an independent cohort replicated the association. Some IMGT-functional V segments, including TRBV6-2 and TRBV6-3, could not be distinguished by the 87-base-pair reads and were therefore excluded. Because HLA typing was missing for some donors at each locus, association tests included only the typed subset. A later analysis reported that several top co-occurrence clusters appeared linked to parvovirus B19, influenza, CMV and Epstein-Barr virus. A later analysis found that most CMV-associated TCR beta chains appeared HLA-restricted, with HLA associations seemingly driven largely by CMV exposure. The study gave a list of 150 to 200 TCR beta chains associated with cytomegalovirus. Roughly uniform sequencing depth across donors was assumed in presence/absence analyses, although this assumption may not hold. Compared with the 666-donor mean, donors in an Asian-associated ancestry cluster had fewer N-insertions in productive TCRs, according to a later genetic analysis.

In total, approximately 690 healthy bone marrow donors made up the cohort. All cohort members were sampled while nominally healthy, although unrecorded immune exposures were likely present. The donor was CMV seropositive and belonged to the group of 250 to 300 seropositive cohort members. Each donor provided a peripheral blood sample, and peripheral blood mononuclear cells were used for TCR beta sequencing. Genomic DNA was extracted from the blood cell samples with the Qiagen DNeasy Blood Extraction Kit. This clonotype originated in a woman in her twenties or thirties in good health and CMV-seropositive. The sequence links TRBV6-1 to TRBJ1-2; the D gene remains uncertain. Material for sequencing was PBMCs. The CDR3 in this case is CASSEYRDGYTF. The nucleotide sequence reads TGTGCCAGCAGTGAATATCGAGATGGCTACACCTTC.